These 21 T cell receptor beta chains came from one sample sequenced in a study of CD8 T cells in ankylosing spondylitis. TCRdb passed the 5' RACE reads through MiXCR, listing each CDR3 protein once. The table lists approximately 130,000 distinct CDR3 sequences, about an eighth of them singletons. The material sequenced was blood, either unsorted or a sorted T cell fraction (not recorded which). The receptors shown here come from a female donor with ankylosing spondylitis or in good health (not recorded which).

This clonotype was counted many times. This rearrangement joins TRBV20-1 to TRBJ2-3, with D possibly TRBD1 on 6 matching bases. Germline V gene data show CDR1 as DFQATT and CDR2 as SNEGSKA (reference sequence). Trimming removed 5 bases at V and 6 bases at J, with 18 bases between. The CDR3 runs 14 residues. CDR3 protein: CSAGVQGRPDTQYF. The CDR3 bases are TGCAGTGCTGGGGTCCAGGGGAGACCCGATACGCAGTATTTT.

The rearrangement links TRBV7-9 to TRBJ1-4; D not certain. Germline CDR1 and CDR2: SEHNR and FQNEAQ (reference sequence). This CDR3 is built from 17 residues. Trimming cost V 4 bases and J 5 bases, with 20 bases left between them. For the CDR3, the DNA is TGTGCCAGCAGCTACCCGATGACGGCGAACCTAAATGAAAAACTGTTTTTT. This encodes CASSYPMTANLNEKLFF.

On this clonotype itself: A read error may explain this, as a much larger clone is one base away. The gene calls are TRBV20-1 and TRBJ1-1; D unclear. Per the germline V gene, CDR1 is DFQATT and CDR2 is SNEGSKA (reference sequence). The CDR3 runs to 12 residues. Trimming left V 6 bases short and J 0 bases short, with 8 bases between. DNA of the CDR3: TGCAGTGCCAACCAGGTGAACACTGAAGCTTTCTTT. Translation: CSANQVNTEAFF.

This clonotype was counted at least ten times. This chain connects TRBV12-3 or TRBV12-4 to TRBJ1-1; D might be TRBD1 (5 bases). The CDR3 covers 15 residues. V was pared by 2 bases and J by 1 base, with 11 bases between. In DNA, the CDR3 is TGTGCCAGCAGTTTACCCCGGGGGGGGAACACTGAAGCTTTCTTT. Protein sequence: CASSLPRGGNTEAFF.

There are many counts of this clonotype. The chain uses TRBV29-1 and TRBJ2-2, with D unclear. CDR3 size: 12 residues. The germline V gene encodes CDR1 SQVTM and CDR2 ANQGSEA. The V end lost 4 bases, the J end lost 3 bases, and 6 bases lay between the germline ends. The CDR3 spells CSVVDDTGELFF. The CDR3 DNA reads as TGCAGCGTTGTAGACGACACCGGGGAGCTGTTTTTT.

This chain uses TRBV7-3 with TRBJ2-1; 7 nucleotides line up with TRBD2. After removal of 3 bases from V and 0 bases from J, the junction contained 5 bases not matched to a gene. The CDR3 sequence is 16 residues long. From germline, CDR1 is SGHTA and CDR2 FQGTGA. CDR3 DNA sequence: TGTGCCAGCAGCTTGAGCGGGGCAAGCTCCTACAATGAGCAGTTCTTC. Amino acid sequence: CASSLSGASSYNEQFF.

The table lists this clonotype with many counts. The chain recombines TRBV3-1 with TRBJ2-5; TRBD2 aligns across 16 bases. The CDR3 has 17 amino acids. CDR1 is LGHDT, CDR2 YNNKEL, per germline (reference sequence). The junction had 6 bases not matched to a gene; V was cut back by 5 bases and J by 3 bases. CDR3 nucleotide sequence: TGTGCCAGCAGCACCGGGACTAGCGGGGGGGCGAAAGAGACCCAGTACTTC. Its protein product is CASSTGTSGGAKETQYF.

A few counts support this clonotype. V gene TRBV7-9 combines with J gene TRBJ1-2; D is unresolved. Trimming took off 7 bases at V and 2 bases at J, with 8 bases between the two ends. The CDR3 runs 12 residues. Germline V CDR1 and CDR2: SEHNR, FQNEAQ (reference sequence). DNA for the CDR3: TGTGCCAGCACCGAGGTGAACTATGGCTACACCTTC. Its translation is CASTEVNYGYTF. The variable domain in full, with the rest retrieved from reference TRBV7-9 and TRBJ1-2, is DTGVSQNPRHKITKRGQNVTFRCDPISEHNRLYWYRQTLGQGPEFLTYFQNEAQLEKSRLLSDRFSAERPKGSFSTLEIQRTEQGDSAMYLCASTEVNYGYTFGSGTRLTVV.

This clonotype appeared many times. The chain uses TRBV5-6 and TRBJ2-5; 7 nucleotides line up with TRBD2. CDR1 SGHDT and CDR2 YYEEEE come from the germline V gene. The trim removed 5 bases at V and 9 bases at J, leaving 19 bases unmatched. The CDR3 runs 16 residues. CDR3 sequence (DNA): TGTGCCAGCAGGCCTGCTGGCGGGGGAAACAAGAGACCCCAGTACTTC. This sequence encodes CASRPAGGGNKRPQYF.

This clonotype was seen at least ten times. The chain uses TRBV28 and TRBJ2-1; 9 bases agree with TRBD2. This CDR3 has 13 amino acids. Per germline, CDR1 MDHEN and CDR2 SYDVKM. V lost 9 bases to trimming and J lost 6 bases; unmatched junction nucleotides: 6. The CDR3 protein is CASLGGGANEQFF. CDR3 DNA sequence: TGTGCCAGTCTCGGCGGGGGGGCCAATGAGCAGTTCTTC.

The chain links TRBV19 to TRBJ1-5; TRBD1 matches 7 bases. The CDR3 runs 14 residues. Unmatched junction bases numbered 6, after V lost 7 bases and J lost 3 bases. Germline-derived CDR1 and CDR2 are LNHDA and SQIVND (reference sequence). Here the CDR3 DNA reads TGTGCCAGTACGACAGGGACTTTCAATCAGCCCCAGCATTTT. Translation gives CASTTGTFNQPQHF.

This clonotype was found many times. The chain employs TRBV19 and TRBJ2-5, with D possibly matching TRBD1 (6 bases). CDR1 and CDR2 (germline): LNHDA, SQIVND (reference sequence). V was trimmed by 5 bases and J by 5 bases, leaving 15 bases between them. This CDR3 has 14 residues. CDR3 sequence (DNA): TGTGCCAGTAGTTTCGGGACACCGTGGGAGACCCAGTACTTC. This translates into CASSFGTPWETQYF.

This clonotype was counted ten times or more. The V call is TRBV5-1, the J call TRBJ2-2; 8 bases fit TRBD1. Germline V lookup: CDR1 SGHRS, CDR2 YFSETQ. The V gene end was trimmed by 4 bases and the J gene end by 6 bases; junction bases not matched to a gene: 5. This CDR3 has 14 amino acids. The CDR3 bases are TGCGCCAGCAGCCCTACAGGGGGTCCCGGGGAGCTGTTTTTT. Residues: CASSPTGGPGELFF.

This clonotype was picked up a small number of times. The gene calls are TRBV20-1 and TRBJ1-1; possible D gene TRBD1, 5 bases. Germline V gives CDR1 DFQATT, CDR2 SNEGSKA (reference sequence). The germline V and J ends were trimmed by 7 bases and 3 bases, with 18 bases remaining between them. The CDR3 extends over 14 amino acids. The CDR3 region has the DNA TGCAGTGGATGGACGTCAGGGTCCGACACTGAAGCTTTCTTT. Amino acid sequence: CSGWTSGSDTEAFF.

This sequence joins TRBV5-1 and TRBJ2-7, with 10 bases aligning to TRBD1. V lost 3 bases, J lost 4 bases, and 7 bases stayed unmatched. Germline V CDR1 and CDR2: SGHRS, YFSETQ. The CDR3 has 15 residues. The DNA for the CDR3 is TGCGCCAGCAGCTCCCAGGGACAGGGGTCGTACGAGCAGTACTTC. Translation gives CASSSQGQGSYEQYF.

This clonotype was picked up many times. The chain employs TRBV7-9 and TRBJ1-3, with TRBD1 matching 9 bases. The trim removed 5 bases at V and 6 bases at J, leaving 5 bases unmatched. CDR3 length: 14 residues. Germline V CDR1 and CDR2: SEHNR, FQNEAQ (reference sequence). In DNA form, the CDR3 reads TGTGCCAGCAGCCCCGACAGGGGGGAAAACACCATATATTTT. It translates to CASSPDRGENTIYF.

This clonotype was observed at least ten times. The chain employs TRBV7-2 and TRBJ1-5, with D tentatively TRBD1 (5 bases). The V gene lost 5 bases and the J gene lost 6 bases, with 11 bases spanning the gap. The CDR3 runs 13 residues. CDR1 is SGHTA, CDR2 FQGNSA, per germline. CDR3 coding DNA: TGTGCCAGCAGCAAGTTCACAGGTCAGCCCCAGCATTTT. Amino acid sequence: CASSKFTGQPQHF.

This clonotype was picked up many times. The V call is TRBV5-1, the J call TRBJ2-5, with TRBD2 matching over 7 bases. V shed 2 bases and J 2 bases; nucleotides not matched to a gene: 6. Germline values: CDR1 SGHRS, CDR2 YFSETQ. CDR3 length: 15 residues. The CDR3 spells CASSLNGRIQETQYF. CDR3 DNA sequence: TGCGCCAGCAGCTTAAACGGGAGGATTCAAGAGACCCAGTACTTC.

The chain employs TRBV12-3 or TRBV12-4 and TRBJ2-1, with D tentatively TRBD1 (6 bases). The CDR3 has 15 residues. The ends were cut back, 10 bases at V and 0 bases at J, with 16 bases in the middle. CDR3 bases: TGTGCCAACAGCCCGAGGGGGAGCTCCTACAATGAGCAGTTCTTC. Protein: CANSPRGSSYNEQFF.

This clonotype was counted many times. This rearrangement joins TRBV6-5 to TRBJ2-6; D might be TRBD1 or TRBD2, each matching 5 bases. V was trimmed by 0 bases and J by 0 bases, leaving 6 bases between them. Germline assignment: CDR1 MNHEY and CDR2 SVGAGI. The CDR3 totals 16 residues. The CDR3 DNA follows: TGTGCCAGCAGTTACTCGAGGGGCTCTGGGGCCAACGTCCTGACTTTC. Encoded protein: CASSYSRGSGANVLTF.

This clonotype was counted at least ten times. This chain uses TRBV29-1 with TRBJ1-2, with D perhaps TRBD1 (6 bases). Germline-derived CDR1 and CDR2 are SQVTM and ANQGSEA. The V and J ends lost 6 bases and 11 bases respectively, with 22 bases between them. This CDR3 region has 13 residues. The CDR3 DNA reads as TGCAGCGTCGAGGAGCAGGGGCAATCCGGGTACACCTTC. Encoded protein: CSVEEQGQSGYTF.